The 6 T cell receptor beta chains below all came from one sample that was sequenced in a study of blood T cells in healthy people across ages. Sample-barcoded 5' priming and a J-beta primer mix drove a second PCR of 7 to 11 cycles. MiXCR was run by TCRdb on the 5' RACE reads, yielding one entry per CDR3 protein. The table has about 1.5 million distinct CDR3 sequences, roughly 45% seen once. Sequenced material: blood. Source of these receptors: a woman under 30 in good health.

The V gene is TRBV15, the J gene TRBJ2-3; 8 positions match TRBD2. Germline CDR1 LNHNV, CDR2 YYDKDF (reference sequence). With V trimmed by 2 bases and J by 0 bases, 7 bases remained unmatched. This CDR3 is built from 17 residues. CDR3 residues: CATSRLGKRESTDTQYF. CDR3 sequence (DNA): TGTGCCACCAGCAGATTAGGGAAGCGGGAGAGCACAGATACGCAGTATTTT. Variable domain in full (rest from reference TRBV15 and TRBJ2-3): DAMVIQNPRYQVTQFGKPVTLSCSQTLNHNVMYWYQQKSSQAPKLLFHYYDKDFNNEADTPDNFQSRRPNTSFCFLDIRSPGLGDTAMYLCATSRLGKRESTDTQYFGPGTRLTVL.

This clonotype was counted at least ten times. V usage is TRBV5-1 and J usage is TRBJ2-3; D is ambiguous. V was shortened by 0 bases and J by 2 bases, with 7 bases between the two germline ends. This CDR3 has 14 residues. The germline V gene has CDR1 SGHRS and CDR2 YFSETQ. The CDR3 DNA follows: TGCGCCAGCAGCTTGGAGCGTGACACAGATACGCAGTATTTT. As protein: CASSLERDTDTQYF.

This clonotype was detected a few times. This chain joins TRBV2 and TRBJ1-2; the D gene is possibly TRBD1 (5 bases). With 1 base removed from V and 2 bases from J, the gap between germline ends came to 11 bases. This CDR3 comprises 15 residues. Per germline, CDR1 SNHLY and CDR2 FYNNEI. CDR3 protein: CASSEGRQGNYGYTF. The CDR3, as DNA: TGTGCCAGCAGTGAAGGGCGGCAGGGCAACTATGGCTACACCTTC.

Here the CDR3 DNA reads TGTGCCAGCAGTTTACACGGACAGGGGAAGGCTGGGGCCAACGTCCTGACTTTC. Translation gives CASSLHGQGKAGANVLTF. The J gene is TRBJ2-6, the V gene TRBV12-3 or TRBV12-4; 9 nucleotides line up with TRBD1. Trimming removed 2 bases from V and 2 bases from J; junction bases left unmatched: 7. The length of the CDR3 is 18 residues.

The rearrangement joins TRBV11-3 to TRBJ2-5; D could derive from TRBD1 or TRBD2 (6 bases each). In germline, CDR1 is SGHNT, CDR2 YENEEA. The V gene lost 4 bases and the J gene lost 0 bases, with 18 bases spanning the gap. There are 17 residues in the CDR3. The CDR3 region has the DNA TGTGCCAGCAGCTCCCAACCTAACGGGGGCCACCAAGAGACCCAGTACTTC. This gives the protein CASSSQPNGGHQETQYF.

CDR3 bases: TGTGCCACCAGCAGAGATCTAGCAGGGTCCTACAATGAGCAGTTCTTC. Its translation is CATSRDLAGSYNEQFF. The V and J genes are TRBV15 and TRBJ2-1, with D perhaps given as TRBD1 or TRBD2 (5 bases each). CDR3 length equals 16 residues. V lost 0 bases, J lost 1 base, and 10 bases lay in between. Germline V gene data show CDR1 as LNHNV and CDR2 as YYDKDF (reference sequence).